The 13 T cell receptor beta chains listed next were all sequenced from one sample in a study of cytomegalovirus exposure and HLA in healthy donors. The PCR employed 60 Vbeta primers together with 13 Jbeta primers. Measured with immunoSEQ multiplex PCR; TCRdb has only the in-frame clones, and not every one. The sample lists roughly 200,000 clones, around 82% seen once, with roughly 14% in the top ten. The sample was PBMCs. The receptors were sampled from a woman in her 30s in good health and CMV-seropositive.

The chain carries TRBV11-2 and TRBJ2-1; 7 nucleotides align to TRBD2. The CDR3 spans 15 residues. J lost 2 bases, V lost 4 bases, and 5 bases had no gene match. CDR1 and CDR2 (germline): SGHAT, FQNNGV. The CDR3 sequence: CASSYGRLTYNEQFF. The CDR3 DNA follows: TGTGCCAGCAGCTACGGGAGGTTGACCTACAATGAGCAGTTCTTC.

The CDR3 nucleotides are TGTGCCTGGAGAGGACAGTATTCACCCCTCCACTTT. As protein: CAWRGQYSPLHF. J is TRBJ1-6 and V is TRBV30, with a possible D match to TRBD1 (6 bases). Per germline, CDR1 GTSNPN and CDR2 SVGIG (reference sequence). This CDR3 has 12 amino acids. V lost 3 bases, J lost 8 bases, and 8 bases lay in between.

The chain is built from TRBV6-6 and TRBJ2-7; D perhaps matches TRBD2 (5 bases). Germline CDR1 MNHNY, CDR2 SVGAGI (reference sequence). V lost 6 bases to trimming and J lost 0 bases, with 6 bases between them. The CDR3 totals 12 residues. Here the CDR3 DNA reads TGTGCCAGCAGGGACTTCTCCTACGAGCAGTACTTC. It translates to CASRDFSYEQYF.

The chain combines TRBV6-6 with TRBJ2-7, with D possibly being TRBD1 (6 bases). The CDR3 has 15 residues. The V and J ends lost 3 bases and 4 bases respectively, with 16 bases between them. CDR1 is MNHNY, CDR2 SVGAGI, per germline (reference sequence). The CDR3 here is CASSYLRGGFYEQYF. DNA of the CDR3: TGTGCCAGCAGTTATCTTAGAGGGGGATTTTACGAGCAGTACTTC.

The J gene is TRBJ2-7, the V gene TRBV7-9; TRBD2 matches 7 bases. With 5 bases clipped from V and 3 bases from J, the junction kept 10 bases outside the gene matches. The CDR3 extends over 15 amino acids. In germline, CDR1 is SEHNR, CDR2 FQNEAQ (reference sequence). The CDR3: CASSAPVAGNYEQYF. CDR3 sequence (DNA): TGTGCCAGCAGCGCTCCAGTAGCGGGCAACTACGAGCAGTACTTC.

As to this clone: This specimen includes other DNA sequences encoding the same CDR3. The rearrangement links TRBV7-3 to TRBJ1-1; a possible D gene is TRBD1 (5 bases). V lost 2 bases and J lost 1, with 5 bases in between. The CDR3 runs to 13 residues. Germline values: CDR1 SGHTA, CDR2 FQGTGA. The CDR3 protein is CASSLQGNTEAFF. As DNA, the CDR3 is TGTGCCAGCAGCTTACAGGGGAACACTGAAGCTTTCTTT.

V is TRBV5-1 and J is TRBJ2-3; D unresolved. CDR3 length: 14 residues. V lost 4 bases and J lost 1, with 10 bases in between. The germline V gene has CDR1 SGHRS and CDR2 YFSETQ. CDR3 protein: CASSIDKGTDTQYF. The CDR3 DNA reads TGCGCCAGCAGCATCGACAAGGGCACAGATACGCAGTATTTT.

The sample holds one count of this clone. The V gene is TRBV30, the J gene TRBJ2-3; the match to TRBD2 covers 15 bases. The CDR3 length is 15 residues. V was pared by 3 bases and J by 4 bases, with 2 bases of the junction left unmatched. Germline V gives CDR1 GTSNPN, CDR2 SVGIG (reference sequence). The CDR3, as DNA: TGTGCCTGGAGGGGACTAGCGGGGGGCGCAGATACGCAGTATTTT. Protein product: CAWRGLAGGADTQYF.

The chain couples TRBV2 to TRBJ1-1, with TRBD1 matching over 11 bases. The V gene end was trimmed by 3 bases and the J gene end by 7 bases; junction bases not matched to a gene: 7. Germline V gene lookup returns CDR1 SNHLY and CDR2 FYNNEI. The CDR3 totals 15 residues. CDR3 nucleotide sequence: TGTGCCAGCAGTGACCAAGGACAGGGGGCAGGTGAAGCTTTCTTT. Protein: CASSDQGQGAGEAFF.

The chain joins TRBV9 to TRBJ2-1; perhaps TRBD2 as D (6 bases). The CDR3 totals 15 residues. Trimming left V 6 bases short and J 6 bases short, with 19 bases between. Germline assignment: CDR1 SGDLS and CDR2 YYNGEE. For the CDR3, the DNA is TGTGCCAGCACCCGGGGCCGGGGGACCAGCAATGAGCAGTTCTTC. Amino acid sequence: CASTRGRGTSNEQFF.

The rearrangement links TRBV30 to TRBJ2-5; D is undetermined. This CDR3 is 13 amino acids long. V lost 0 bases and J lost 2, with 7 bases in between. CDR1 and CDR2 (germline): GTSNPN, SVGIG (reference sequence). CDR3 loop: CAWSVQQQETQYF. The CDR3 region has the DNA TGTGCCTGGAGTGTACAGCAACAAGAGACCCAGTACTTC.

The chain employs TRBV5-1 and TRBJ2-7; 9 nucleotides align to TRBD1. The CDR3 has 15 residues. CDR1 and CDR2 from the germline V gene are SGHRS and YFSETQ. The V and J ends lost 0 bases and 6 bases, in that order; junction bases with no gene match: 7. Here the CDR3 reads CASSLETGGWGEQYF. CDR3 coding DNA: TGCGCCAGCAGCTTGGAGACAGGGGGATGGGGCGAGCAGTACTTC.

This chain connects TRBV19 to TRBJ2-1, with 9 nucleotides matching TRBD1. The V and J ends lost 3 bases and 15 bases, in that order; junction bases with no gene match: 9. Germline V lookup: CDR1 LNHDA, CDR2 SQIVND (reference sequence). The CDR3 contains 13 residues. The CDR3 is CASSIRRQGEMFF. The CDR3 DNA sequence: TGTGCCAGTAGTATCCGCAGACAGGGGGAAATGTTCTTC.